These T cell receptor beta chains were read from a single sample in a study of cytomegalovirus exposure and HLA in healthy donors. Sequenced by immunoSEQ multiplex PCR; TCRdb stores in-frame clones only, minus some. The profile shows nearly 110,000 clones, roughly 74% of them singletons. The sample comprised PBMCs. The receptor set was obtained from a man aged 35-49 years in good health and CMV-seronegative. The CDR3 runs from the conserved cysteine through the conserved F or W. A D gene is named only where the DNA matches it firmly. For some rows the clone size is stated as once, few or many, or as a class when expanded; others skip it.

v_gene: TRBV4-1
d_gene: TRBD1
j_gene: TRBJ2-5
abundance: .
CDR3nt: TGCGCCAGCAGCCAAAGGGACAGGGCCCTTTTTCGGGAGACCCAGTACTTC
CDR3aa: CASSQRDRALFRETQYF

v_gene: TRBV4-2
d_gene: .
j_gene: TRBJ2-1
abundance: .
CDR3nt: TGTGCCAGCAGCCAAGATGAAGCGGGTCGGTACAATGAGCAGTTCTTC
CDR3aa: CASSQDEAGRYNEQFF

v_gene: TRBV19
d_gene: TRBD2
j_gene: TRBJ2-3
abundance: .
CDR3nt: TGTGCCAGTTCGCCGGGAGGGGGACGGTCAGATACGCAGTATTTT
CDR3aa: CASSPGGGRSDTQYF

v_gene: TRBV7-9
d_gene: .
j_gene: TRBJ2-6
abundance: .
CDR3nt: TGTTCCAGCAGGAAGGGCCCAGGGCTTACTGGGGCCAACGTCCTGACTTTC
CDR3aa: CSSRKGPGLTGANVLTF

v_gene: TRBV9
d_gene: TRBD1
j_gene: TRBJ1-6
abundance: few
CDR3nt: TGTGCCAGCAGCGACAGGGGTGGTGGTTCACCCCTCCACTTT
CDR3aa: CASSDRGGGSPLHF

v_gene: TRBV9
d_gene: .
j_gene: TRBJ2-3
abundance: .
CDR3nt: TGTGCCAGCAGCGGCGGCCCCCGGGTGGGCACAGATACGCAGTATTTT
CDR3aa: CASSGGPRVGTDTQYF

v_gene: TRBV7-9
d_gene: .
j_gene: TRBJ1-1
abundance: .
CDR3nt: TGTGCCAGCAGCACCGGGGGTGGCAGGAGGAACACTGAAGCTTTCTTT
CDR3aa: CASSTGGGRRNTEAFF

v_gene: TRBV7-9
d_gene: .
j_gene: TRBJ2-6
abundance: .
CDR3nt: TGTTCCAGGAGTTTCCCCGGGGGTAGTGGGGCCAACGTCCTGACTTTC
CDR3aa: CSRSFPGGSGANVLTF

v_gene: TRBV5-1
d_gene: TRBD2
j_gene: TRBJ2-5
abundance: few
CDR3nt: TGCGCCAGCAGCTTGGGTTCTTTTGCGGGGGGGGAAGAGACCCAGTACTTC
CDR3aa: CASSLGSFAGGEETQYF

v_gene: TRBV19
d_gene: .
j_gene: TRBJ2-1
abundance: few
CDR3nt: TGTGCCACCCGGGGTCGGGTTGAAGGCAATGAGCAGTTCTTC
CDR3aa: CATRGRVEGNEQFF

v_gene: TRBV7-9
d_gene: .
j_gene: TRBJ2-5
abundance: .
CDR3nt: TGTGCCAGCAGCTTAACAGGTATCGGCCAAGAGACCCAGTACTTC
CDR3aa: CASSLTGIGQETQYF

v_gene: TRBV6-1
d_gene: .
j_gene: TRBJ1-1
abundance: .
CDR3nt: TGTGCCAGCAGACCCGCAGCGGGACTCGGCACTGAAGCTTTCTTT
CDR3aa: CASRPAAGLGTEAFF

v_gene: TRBV18
d_gene: TRBD1
j_gene: TRBJ2-5
abundance: .
CDR3nt: TGTGCCAGCTCACCGCTCGACAGGGGTGAGACCCAGTACTTC
CDR3aa: CASSPLDRGETQYF

v_gene: TRBV6-1
d_gene: .
j_gene: TRBJ2-1
abundance: .
CDR3nt: TGTGCCAGCATCGAGGAGGTCCCCTACAATGAGCAGTTCTTC
CDR3aa: CASIEEVPYNEQFF

v_gene: TRBV9
d_gene: .
j_gene: TRBJ1-2
abundance: .
CDR3nt: TGTGCCAGCAGTACCGGGGGGTCGGACTATGGCTACACCTTC
CDR3aa: CASSTGGSDYGYTF

v_gene: TRBV7-6
d_gene: TRBD2
j_gene: TRBJ2-1
abundance: .
CDR3nt: TGTGCCAGCGCTCGGCGGGGGCGGGGGGTTGGTGGGCAGTTCTTC
CDR3aa: CASARRGRGVGGQFF

v_gene: TRBV4-1
d_gene: .
j_gene: TRBJ2-7
abundance: .
CDR3nt: TGCGCCAGCAGCCTGACAGCTGGGGGGTCCTACGAGCAGTACTTC
CDR3aa: CASSLTAGGSYEQYF

v_gene: TRBV2
d_gene: TRBD1
j_gene: TRBJ2-7
abundance: few
CDR3nt: TGTGCCAGCAGTGATTGGGACAGGGGTTCGTACGAGCAGTACTTC
CDR3aa: CASSDWDRGSYEQYF

v_gene: TRBV5-1
d_gene: .
j_gene: TRBJ1-2
abundance: .
CDR3nt: TGCGCCAGCAGCTCAGACAGCTATGGCTACACCTTC
CDR3aa: CASSSDSYGYTF

v_gene: TRBV19
d_gene: .
j_gene: TRBJ2-5
abundance: few
CDR3nt: TGTGCCAGTAGTGAGGACCAAGAGACCCAGTACTTC
CDR3aa: CASSEDQETQYF

v_gene: TRBV5-5
d_gene: .
j_gene: TRBJ1-4
abundance: .
CDR3nt: TGTGCCAGCAGTCCCCAGGGGCAGGGGGAAAAACTGTTTTTT
CDR3aa: CASSPQGQGEKLFF

v_gene: TRBV5-4
d_gene: .
j_gene: TRBJ2-2
abundance: once
CDR3nt: TGTGCCAGCAGTCAGGTCGCGAACACCGGGGAGCTGTTTTTT
CDR3aa: CASSQVANTGELFF

v_gene: TRBV7-9
d_gene: TRBD1
j_gene: TRBJ1-2
abundance: .
CDR3nt: TGTGCCAGCAGCCCGCGGACAGGGGGCATGCATGGCTACACCTTC
CDR3aa: CASSPRTGGMHGYTF

v_gene: TRBV5-6
d_gene: .
j_gene: TRBJ2-2
abundance: .
CDR3nt: TGTGCCAGCAGCCTCGCGGGCAACACCGGGGAGCTGTTTTTT
CDR3aa: CASSLAGNTGELFF

v_gene: TRBV15
d_gene: .
j_gene: TRBJ2-2
abundance: .
CDR3nt: TGTGCCACCAGCAGAGGCGGGGTGGACACCGGGGAGCTGTTTTTT
CDR3aa: CATSRGGVDTGELFF

v_gene: TRBV5-4
d_gene: TRBD2
j_gene: TRBJ2-1
abundance: .
CDR3nt: TGTGCCAGCAGCTTGGGAGGGACTAGCTACAATGAGCAGTTCTTC
CDR3aa: CASSLGGTSYNEQFF

v_gene: TRBV4-1
d_gene: TRBD1
j_gene: TRBJ2-7
abundance: .
CDR3nt: TGCGCCAGCAGCCGAGGGACAGGGGCTATTAGCTCCTACGAGCAGTACTTC
CDR3aa: CASSRGTGAISSYEQYF

v_gene: TRBV9
d_gene: .
j_gene: TRBJ1-4
abundance: .
CDR3nt: TGTGCCAGCAGCGTAGGTGGGCCTAATGAAAAACTGTTTTTT
CDR3aa: CASSVGGPNEKLFF

v_gene: TRBV6-1
d_gene: TRBD2
j_gene: TRBJ2-6
abundance: .
CDR3nt: TGTGCCAGCGAGCGGGAGGCTGGGGCCAACGTCCTGACTTTC
CDR3aa: CASEREAGANVLTF

v_gene: TRBV4-1
d_gene: TRBD1
j_gene: TRBJ2-5
abundance: .
CDR3nt: TGCGCCAGCAGCCAAGTTCAGGGGGCTCGGGAGACCCAGTACTTC
CDR3aa: CASSQVQGARETQYF

v_gene: TRBV11-2
d_gene: .
j_gene: TRBJ2-2
abundance: .
CDR3nt: TGTGCCAGCAGCTTAGGCGTGAACACCGGGGAGCTGTTTTTT
CDR3aa: CASSLGVNTGELFF

v_gene: TRBV27
d_gene: TRBD2
j_gene: TRBJ2-3
abundance: .
CDR3nt: TGTGCCAGCAGTTTACGGCGGGGGGGAGAAACGCAGTATTTT
CDR3aa: CASSLRRGGETQYF

v_gene: TRBV7-2
d_gene: TRBD2
j_gene: TRBJ2-1
abundance: .
CDR3nt: TGTGCCAGCAGCTACGGGGGGAGCTCCTACAATGAGCAGTTCTTC
CDR3aa: CASSYGGSSYNEQFF

v_gene: TRBV11-3
d_gene: .
j_gene: TRBJ2-7
abundance: once
CDR3nt: TGTGCCAGCAGCCCAATACGGGTGGGTTTTTTGCCCGACTCCTACGAGCAGTACTTC
CDR3aa: CASSPIRVGFLPDSYEQYF

v_gene: TRBV7-8
d_gene: TRBD2
j_gene: TRBJ2-5
abundance: .
CDR3nt: TGTGCCAGCAGCCGTACTAGCGGCCAGCAGACCCAGTACTTC
CDR3aa: CASSRTSGQQTQYF

v_gene: TRBV2
d_gene: .
j_gene: TRBJ2-1
abundance: .
CDR3nt: TGTGCCAGCAGTGAAGCTGGCGCCCCCCCACAGAGTGAGCAGTTCTTC
CDR3aa: CASSEAGAPPQSEQFF

v_gene: TRBV4-1
d_gene: .
j_gene: TRBJ2-7
abundance: .
CDR3nt: TGCGCCAGCAGCCAACCCACAGGATCAAACGAGCAGTACTTC
CDR3aa: CASSQPTGSNEQYF

v_gene: TRBV21-1
d_gene: .
j_gene: TRBJ1-2
abundance: .
CDR3nt: TGTGCCAGAACCTCGAGGAGGAAGAACTATGGCTACACCTTC
CDR3aa: CARTSRRKNYGYTF

v_gene: TRBV6-5
d_gene: .
j_gene: TRBJ1-6
abundance: .
CDR3nt: TGTGCCAGCAGTTTCGAGGTCAGGGGTAATTCACCCCTCCACTTT
CDR3aa: CASSFEVRGNSPLHF

v_gene: TRBV9
d_gene: .
j_gene: TRBJ2-3
abundance: .
CDR3nt: TGTGCCAGCAGCTCCTCCCTTGGAGGGCGTGCTAGCACAGATACGCAGTATTTT
CDR3aa: CASSSSLGGRASTDTQYF

v_gene: TRBV29-1
d_gene: TRBD1
j_gene: TRBJ2-7
abundance: .
CDR3nt: TGCAGCGTTGAAGAAGGACAGGGGGCGTTCGAGCAGTACTTC
CDR3aa: CSVEEGQGAFEQYF

v_gene: TRBV6-1
d_gene: .
j_gene: TRBJ2-1
abundance: .
CDR3nt: TGTGCCACAGAACCGGGACTCAATGTCGGTGAGCAGTTCTTC
CDR3aa: CATEPGLNVGEQFF

v_gene: TRBV5-1
d_gene: .
j_gene: TRBJ2-3
abundance: .
CDR3nt: TGCGCCAGCAGCAGGGGGGGACAAGGTGCAGATACGCAGTATTTT
CDR3aa: CASSRGGQGADTQYF

v_gene: TRBV10-1
d_gene: .
j_gene: TRBJ2-5
abundance: .
CDR3nt: TGCGCCAGCAGCCCCCGGGATAATGTACAAGAGACCCAGTACTTC
CDR3aa: CASSPRDNVQETQYF

v_gene: TRBV7-9
d_gene: .
j_gene: TRBJ2-3
abundance: .
CDR3nt: TGTGCCAGCTGTCCCCCCTCGGAGGGGTTGGCCGGAATCTATTTT
CDR3aa: CASCPPSEGLAGIYF

v_gene: TRBV19
d_gene: TRBD1
j_gene: TRBJ2-7
abundance: few
CDR3nt: TGTGCCAGTAGTCTGACGGGGACAGGGTTATACGAGCAGTACTTC
CDR3aa: CASSLTGTGLYEQYF

v_gene: TRBV4-2
d_gene: TRBD2
j_gene: TRBJ2-3
abundance: .
CDR3nt: TGTGCCAGCAGCCAAGGGATAGGACTAGCGGGGGGGCCGGGAGATACGCAGTATTTT
CDR3aa: CASSQGIGLAGGPGDTQYF

v_gene: TRBV6-6
d_gene: .
j_gene: TRBJ2-2
abundance: few
CDR3nt: TGTGCCAGCAGTTACGGGGGGTCGAACACCGGGGAGCTGTTTTTT
CDR3aa: CASSYGGSNTGELFF

v_gene: TRBV9
d_gene: TRBD2
j_gene: TRBJ2-3
abundance: few
CDR3nt: TGTGCCAGCAGCGCACTAGCGGCCGGCACAGATACGCAGTATTTT
CDR3aa: CASSALAAGTDTQYF

v_gene: TRBV2
d_gene: .
j_gene: TRBJ2-7
abundance: .
CDR3nt: TGTGCCAGCAGTGAAAATGCAGGGGACGAGCAGTACTTC
CDR3aa: CASSENAGDEQYF

v_gene: TRBV18
d_gene: TRBD1
j_gene: TRBJ1-6
abundance: .
CDR3nt: TGTGCCAGCTCACCAACGACAGGGGGCGTTGATTCACCCCTCCACTTT
CDR3aa: CASSPTTGGVDSPLHF

v_gene: TRBV5-1
d_gene: TRBD1
j_gene: TRBJ1-1
abundance: .
CDR3nt: TGCGCCAGCAGCGTCGGGACAGGGGAGCCTGAAGCTTTCTTT
CDR3aa: CASSVGTGEPEAFF

v_gene: TRBV4-1
d_gene: .
j_gene: TRBJ1-1
abundance: .
CDR3nt: TGCGCCAGCAGCCAAGATCCGGGTAGTTCTGAAGCTTTCTTT
CDR3aa: CASSQDPGSSEAFF

v_gene: TRBV6-1
d_gene: .
j_gene: TRBJ2-7
abundance: .
CDR3nt: TGTGCCAGCAGTGAAGGACTGGCAGGGCCTTCCTACGAGCAGTACTTC
CDR3aa: CASSEGLAGPSYEQYF

v_gene: TRBV29-1
d_gene: TRBD2
j_gene: TRBJ2-1
abundance: .
CDR3nt: TGCAGCGTTGGGACTAGCGGGGGCTACGAACGGTTCTTC
CDR3aa: CSVGTSGGYERFF